This entry is about one TCR beta chain. This CDR3 is 15 amino acids long. V was pared by 5 bases and J by 1 base, with 4 bases of the junction left unmatched. Germline CDR1 is SGHTA and CDR2 is FQGNSA. Study processing details: For nucleated cells, counts were estimated from reference gene primer amplification. Generated by immunoSEQ multiplex PCR, the TCRdb table keeps only in-frame clones and is missing some. The DNA was the basis for D and trimming; V, J and clone size are from that table. The table lists about 280,000 clones, 86% of them singletons. The data originate from a study of blood T cell repertoires in COVID-19. Study-level information: Whether acute or convalescent, the COVID-19 samples came from the United States, Italy and Spain. From T cells, B-cell-depleted T cells, or PBMCs came the material, which was cDNA or gDNA.

The chain recombines TRBV7-2 with TRBJ2-2; 7 bases map to TRBD1. Sequencing input: peripheral blood. This clonotype was sampled from a woman younger than 45 who had recovered from COVID-19. CDR3 DNA: TGTGCCAGCAGCCCCGGGACAGTGAACACCGGGGAGCTGTTTTTT. Amino acid sequence: CASSPGTVNTGELFF.